These T cell receptor beta chains were read from a single sample in a study of cytomegalovirus exposure and HLA in healthy donors. Data came from immunoSEQ multiplex PCR; TCRdb stores just in-frame clones and leaves some out. The profile shows over 100,000 clones, 60% to 80% of them singletons. The sample was PBMCs. The receptors originated from a man aged 60-69 years in good health and CMV-seropositive. Each CDR3 is given with its conserved first and last residue. A D gene is named only where the DNA matches it firmly. Expanded clones are given a class, and other clones once, few, many or no size at all.

abundance | j_gene | d_gene | v_gene | CDR3aa | CDR3nt
few | TRBJ1-3 | NA | TRBV5-1 | CASSLDIGNTIYF | TGCGCCAGCAGCTTGGACATTGGAAACACCATATATTTT
NA | TRBJ2-7 | NA | TRBV5-4 | CASSSIGALIYEQYF | TGTGCCAGCAGCTCGATAGGGGCATTGATATACGAGCAGTACTTC
NA | TRBJ1-2 | NA | TRBV7-6 | CASSLDPDLHYGYTF | TGTGCCAGCAGCTTAGATCCAGATTTGCATTATGGCTACACCTTC
NA | TRBJ2-3 | TRBD2 | TRBV7-2 | CASSAGLLAGSKDTQYF | TGTGCCAGCAGCGCTGGCTTACTAGCGGGGTCTAAAGATACGCAGTATTTT
NA | TRBJ2-3 | TRBD2 | TRBV9 | CASSVTAGMDTQYF | TGTGCCAGCAGCGTTACAGCGGGGATGGATACGCAGTATTTT
NA | TRBJ1-1 | NA | TRBV10-2 | CATRERVDTEAFF | TGCGCCACCAGAGAACGGGTGGACACTGAAGCTTTCTTT
NA | TRBJ2-7 | TRBD1 | TRBV7-7 | CASSPGQGFYEQYF | TGTGCCAGCAGTCCGGGACAGGGGTTCTACGAGCAGTACTTC
NA | TRBJ1-5 | NA | TRBV19 | CASSTDSYSNQPQHF | TGTGCCAGTAGTACGGACAGTTATAGCAATCAGCCCCAGCATTTT
NA | TRBJ1-5 | NA | TRBV11-3 | CASSFGVRHQPQHF | TGTGCCAGCAGCTTCGGAGTGAGGCATCAGCCCCAGCATTTT
few | TRBJ1-3 | NA | TRBV10-3 | CAITGSISGNTIYF | TGTGCCATCACAGGGTCCATCTCTGGAAACACCATATATTTT
many | TRBJ1-4 | NA | TRBV5-1 | CASASGSTNEKLFF | TGCGCCAGCGCCTCCGGGTCCACTAATGAAAAACTGTTTTTT